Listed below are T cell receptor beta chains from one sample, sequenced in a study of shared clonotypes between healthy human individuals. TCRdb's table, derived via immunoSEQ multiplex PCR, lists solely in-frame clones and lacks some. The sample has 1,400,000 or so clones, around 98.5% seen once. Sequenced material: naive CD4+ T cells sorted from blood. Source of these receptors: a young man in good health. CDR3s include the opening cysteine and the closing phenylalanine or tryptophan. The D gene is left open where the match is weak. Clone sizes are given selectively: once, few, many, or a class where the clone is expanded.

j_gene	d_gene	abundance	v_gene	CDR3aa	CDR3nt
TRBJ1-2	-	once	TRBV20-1	CSIWGAYGYTF	TGCAGCATATGGGGGGCCTATGGCTACACCTTC
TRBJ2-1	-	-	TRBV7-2	CASSLVPGSLHEQFF	TGTGCCAGCAGCTTAGTCCCAGGGAGTTTACATGAGCAGTTCTTC
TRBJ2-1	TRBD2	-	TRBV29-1	CSARFAGTSGKVNEQFF	TGCAGCGCCCGATTCGCCGGGACTAGCGGGAAAGTCAATGAGCAGTTCTTC
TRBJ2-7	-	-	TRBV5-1	CASSLGRGSYEQYF	TGCGCCAGCAGCTTGGGTCGGGGTTCCTACGAGCAGTACTTC
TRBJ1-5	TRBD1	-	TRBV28	CASRGQDSNQPQHF	TGTGCCAGTAGAGGACAGGATAGCAATCAGCCCCAGCATTTT
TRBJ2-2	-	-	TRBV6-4	CASRPSAGNTGELFF	TGTGCCAGCAGGCCCTCGGCGGGAAACACCGGGGAGCTGTTTTTT
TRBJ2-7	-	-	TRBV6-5	CASSGRGEQYF	TGTGCCAGCAGTGGCAGAGGCGAGCAGTACTTC
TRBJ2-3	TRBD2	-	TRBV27	CASSSSRTSGRLGGTDTQYF	TGTGCCAGCAGTTCCTCACGGACTAGCGGGAGATTGGGTGGCACAGATACGCAGTATTTT
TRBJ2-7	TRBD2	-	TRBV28	CASSLVGLAGVEQYF	TGTGCCAGCAGTTTAGTCGGACTAGCGGGAGTCGAGCAGTACTTC
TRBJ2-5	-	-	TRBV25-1	CASSEYKAGSFETQYF	TGTGCCAGCAGTGAATATAAGGCAGGGTCGTTCGAGACCCAGTACTTC
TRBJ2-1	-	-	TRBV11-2	CASSLRLMQSNEQFF	TGTGCCAGCAGCCTCCGCCTCATGCAGAGTAATGAGCAGTTCTTC
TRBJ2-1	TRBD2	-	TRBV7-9	CASSLLAGGPNEQFF	TGTGCCAGCAGCTTACTAGCGGGAGGGCCCAATGAGCAGTTCTTC
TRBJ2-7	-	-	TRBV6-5	CASTFPGAYEQYF	TGTGCCAGCACGTTTCCGGGTGCCTACGAGCAGTACTTC
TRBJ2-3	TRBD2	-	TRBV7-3	CASSPSGSTADTQYF	TGTGCCAGCAGCCCGAGCGGGAGTACTGCAGATACGCAGTATTTT
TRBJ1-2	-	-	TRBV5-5	CASSRHGGPGGDGYTF	TGTGCCAGCAGCCGGCATGGAGGGCCCGGGGGCGATGGCTACACCTTC
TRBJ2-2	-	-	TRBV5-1	CASWDVPFGTGELFF	TGCGCCAGCTGGGACGTCCCCTTCGGAACCGGGGAGCTGTTTTTT
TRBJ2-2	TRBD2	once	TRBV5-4	CASSLAGGTGELFF	TGTGCCAGCAGCTTGGCGGGAGGGACCGGGGAGCTGTTTTTT
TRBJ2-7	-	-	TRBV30	CAWRGQLISYEQYF	TGTGCCTGGAGGGGGCAGCTAATCTCCTACGAGCAGTACTTC
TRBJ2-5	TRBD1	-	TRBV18	CASSPGQGANQGTQYF	TGTGCCAGCTCACCCGGACAGGGGGCCAACCAGGGAACCCAGTACTTC
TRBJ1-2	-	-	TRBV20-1	CSARDRSGYTF	TGCAGTGCTAGAGATCGTAGTGGCTACACCTTC
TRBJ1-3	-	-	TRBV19	CASSMAQGRGNTIYF	TGTGCCAGTAGTATGGCTCAGGGTAGAGGAAACACCATATATTTT
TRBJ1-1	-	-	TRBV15	CATTRAFF	TGTGCCACCACTAGGGCTTTCTTT
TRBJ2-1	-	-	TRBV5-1	CASTPSPEPLGEQFF	TGCGCCAGCACCCCATCGCCGGAGCCACTAGGTGAGCAGTTCTTC
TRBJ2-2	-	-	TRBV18	CASPKAGQTNTGELFF	TGTGCCAGCCCCAAGGCGGGGCAGACAAACACCGGGGAGCTGTTTTTT
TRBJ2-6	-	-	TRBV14	CASSQDSGRRANVLTF	TGTGCCAGCAGCCAAGATAGTGGACGTCGGGCCAACGTCCTGACTTTC
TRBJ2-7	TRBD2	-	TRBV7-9	CASSPPTSVRNEQYF	TGTGCCAGCAGCCCCCCCACTAGCGTGCGGAACGAGCAGTACTTC
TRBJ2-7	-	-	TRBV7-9	CAHSSWVPLREQYF	TGTGCCCATTCCTCTTGGGTCCCATTACGTGAGCAGTACTTC
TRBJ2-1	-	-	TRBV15	CATSRGRGPYRNEQFF	TGTGCCACCAGCAGGGGCCGAGGGCCCTACCGTAATGAGCAGTTCTTC
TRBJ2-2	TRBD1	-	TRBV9	CASSVVDRGRIHTGELFF	TGTGCCAGCAGCGTAGTGGACAGGGGAAGAATCCACACCGGGGAGCTGTTTTTT
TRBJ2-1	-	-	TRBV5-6	CASSFPGRSGEQFF	TGTGCCAGCAGCTTTCCGGGTAGGAGTGGTGAGCAGTTCTTC
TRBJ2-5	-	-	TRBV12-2	CASRLANRGSQETQYF	TGTGCAAGTCGCTTAGCCAACAGGGGCAGCCAAGAGACCCAGTACTTC
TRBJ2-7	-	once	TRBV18	CASSPTGTEHEQYF	TGTGCCAGCTCACCGACCGGGACTGAGCACGAGCAGTACTTC
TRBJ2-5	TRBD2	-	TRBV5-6	CASSLGGRDGQETQYF	TGTGCCAGCAGCTTGGGAGGGAGGGACGGCCAAGAGACCCAGTACTTC
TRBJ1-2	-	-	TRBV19	CASGGGYYGYTF	TGTGCCAGCGGAGGAGGTTACTATGGCTACACCTTC
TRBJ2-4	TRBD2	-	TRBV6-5	CASSPIAGGKNIQYF	TGTGCCAGCAGTCCGATAGCGGGAGGCAAAAACATTCAGTACTTC
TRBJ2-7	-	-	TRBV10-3	CAIGQFSYEQYF	TGTGCCATAGGACAGTTCTCCTACGAGCAGTACTTC
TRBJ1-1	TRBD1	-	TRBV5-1	CASSQQGLNTEAFF	TGCGCCAGCAGCCAACAGGGGCTGAACACTGAAGCTTTCTTT
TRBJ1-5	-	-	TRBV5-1	CASNLETGSDQPQHF	TGCGCCAGCAACTTAGAAACGGGGTCGGATCAGCCCCAGCATTTT
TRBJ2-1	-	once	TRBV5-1	CASSLRQLGNEQFF	TGCGCCAGCAGCTTGAGACAGCTGGGGAATGAGCAGTTCTTC
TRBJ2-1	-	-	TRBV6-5	CASSYRGEQFF	TGTGCCAGCAGTTACCGGGGGGAGCAGTTCTTC
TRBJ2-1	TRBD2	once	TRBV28	CASSLFLGTSGSSSYNEQFF	TGTGCCAGCAGTTTATTTCTTGGGACTAGCGGGAGTTCATCCTACAATGAGCAGTTCTTC
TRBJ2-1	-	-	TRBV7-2	CASTLPSFYNEQFF	TGTGCCAGCACCCTACCCTCTTTCTACAATGAGCAGTTCTTC
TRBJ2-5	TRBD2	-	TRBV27	CASSLSPTSGRARTQYF	TGTGCCAGCAGTTTAAGTCCAACTAGCGGGAGGGCCAGGACCCAGTACTTC
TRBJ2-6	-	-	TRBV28	CASSAQGTGANVLTF	TGTGCCAGCAGCGCGCAGGGGACTGGGGCCAACGTCCTGACTTTC
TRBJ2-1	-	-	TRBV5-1	CASSAVSSYNEQFF	TGCGCCAGCAGCGCGGTAAGCTCCTACAATGAGCAGTTCTTC
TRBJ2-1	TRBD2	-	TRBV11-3	CASSLGASGSYNEQFF	TGTGCCAGCAGCTTAGGAGCTAGCGGGAGTTACAATGAGCAGTTCTTC
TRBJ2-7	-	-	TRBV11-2	CASSFGDARYEQYF	TGTGCCAGCAGCTTCGGGGATGCACGCTACGAGCAGTACTTC
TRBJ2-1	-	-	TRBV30	CAWSPSLNNEQFF	TGTGCCTGGAGCCCCTCCCTAAACAATGAGCAGTTCTTC
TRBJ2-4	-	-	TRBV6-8	CASSYTNDDLAKNIQYF	TGTGCCAGCAGTTACACAAACGACGACCTAGCCAAAAACATTCAGTACTTC
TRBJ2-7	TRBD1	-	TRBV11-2	CASSPIPGQREHEQYF	TGTGCCAGCAGCCCTATACCGGGACAGAGGGAACACGAGCAGTACTTC
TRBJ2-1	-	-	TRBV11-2	CASTPNQGHNEQFF	TGTGCCAGCACCCCAAACCAAGGGCACAATGAGCAGTTCTTC
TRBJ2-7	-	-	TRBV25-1	CASSEPGWEARYEQYF	TGTGCCAGCAGTGAGCCTGGGTGGGAGGCTCGCTACGAGCAGTACTTC
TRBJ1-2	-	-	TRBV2	CASSPGDGGVGYGYTF	TGTGCCAGCAGCCCGGGAGACGGGGGGGTGGGCTATGGCTACACCTTC
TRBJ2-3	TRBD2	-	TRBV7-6	CASSLALRTSGTDTQYF	TGTGCCAGCAGCTTAGCGCTGAGGACTAGCGGCACAGATACGCAGTATTTT
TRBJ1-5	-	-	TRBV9	CASCRSNAVGDQPQHF	TGTGCCAGTTGCAGGAGTAACGCGGTAGGGGATCAGCCCCAGCATTTT
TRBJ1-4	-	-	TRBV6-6	CASSYRDGLEKLFF	TGTGCCAGCAGTTACAGGGATGGACTTGAAAAACTGTTTTTT
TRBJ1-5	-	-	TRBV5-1	CASSLGPTGNQPQHF	TGCGCCAGCAGCTTAGGGCCCACAGGGAATCAGCCCCAGCATTTT
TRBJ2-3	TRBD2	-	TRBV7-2	CASSLIVRLAGVPDTQYF	TGTGCCAGCAGCTTAATCGTACGACTAGCGGGAGTCCCAGATACGCAGTATTTT
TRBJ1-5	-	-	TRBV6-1	CASSENWGRDSNQPQHF	TGTGCCAGCAGTGAAAACTGGGGGCGGGATAGCAATCAGCCCCAGCATTTT
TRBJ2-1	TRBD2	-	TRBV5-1	CASSLADDNEGLAGSNEQFF	TGCGCCAGCAGCTTGGCCGATGATAATGAGGGACTAGCGGGCTCCAATGAGCAGTTCTTC